The T cell receptor (beta chain) described here comes from a study of cytomegalovirus exposure and HLA in healthy donors (dated by TCRdb to the late 2010s). Regarding the complete study: According to a later analysis, one platform produced both the approximately 110 validation repertoires and the 666 repertoires of the first cohort. High-throughput TCR immunosequencing, statistical association of individual TCRs with disease status, and machine learning were combined to predict cytomegalovirus infection status. The study aimed to test whether cataloging public T cell receptors could reveal signatures of past pathogen exposure. Along with the roughly 710-subject first cohort, a separate validation cohort of over a hundred different subjects was used.

The donors were included in the validation cohort of some 120 subjects, a group kept apart from the roughly 700-subject first cohort. The investigation overall reported the following: Most TCR sequences were observed very rarely across donors, whereas some public TCRs were present in many individuals. The study gave a list of under 200 TCR beta chains associated with cytomegalovirus. A later analysis found that TCRs clustered in the first cohort also tended to co-occur in the 95 to 150 validation repertoires, with about 94% of cluster scores above 0. In both the original and validation cohorts, the classifier was reported to diagnose cytomegalovirus status with high specificity and sensitivity. A later analysis had no HLA typing for the validation cohort, so co-occurrence there was scored across all 110 or so repertoires. The authors suggested that the approach could potentially be generalized to other disease states and immunological phenotypes. In vitro tests confirmed that a few of the cytomegalovirus-associated TCR beta chains recognize cytomegalovirus antigens.

As regards this clone: The antigen this receptor binds is unknown. Qualities for individual bases were not recorded, and no much larger clone is one base off.

The protocol used for the library was the immunoSEQ multiplex PCR assay. In the source study's methods: To diagnose cytomegalovirus status from the catalog of TCR beta chain sequences, a statistical classification framework was built. The source is immuneACCESS, and TCRdb retained only in-frame sequences with V and J called. Part of the clones is not carried over; for the studies checked, unresolved V genes explain less than half of this, and the remainder is unexplained. The DNA gave D and trimming, while V, J and clone size come from that table. This sample holds some 340,000 clones; around 90% were observed only once. 1.2% of the sample goes to the ten largest clones. Counted from cysteine to phenylalanine, this CDR3 has 18 amino acids. Left in the record is the CDR3 DNA by itself, 54 bases read in frame from the first base. The CDR1 and CDR2 encoded by the germline V gene (reference sequence) are SEHNR and FQNEAQ. Clipping removes 1 base from V and 2 bases from J, with 9 as the unmatched junction base count.

The sample comprised PBMCs. Recombination linked TRBV7-9 to TRBJ2-5, with 11 junctional bases fitting TRBD2. This TCR derives from a woman aged 30 to 39 in good health and CMV-seropositive. The nucleotides are TGTGCCAGCAGCTTAGAGAGGGGTCTAGCGGGAGGACAAGAGACCCAGTACTTC. Its protein is CASSLERGLAGGQETQYF.